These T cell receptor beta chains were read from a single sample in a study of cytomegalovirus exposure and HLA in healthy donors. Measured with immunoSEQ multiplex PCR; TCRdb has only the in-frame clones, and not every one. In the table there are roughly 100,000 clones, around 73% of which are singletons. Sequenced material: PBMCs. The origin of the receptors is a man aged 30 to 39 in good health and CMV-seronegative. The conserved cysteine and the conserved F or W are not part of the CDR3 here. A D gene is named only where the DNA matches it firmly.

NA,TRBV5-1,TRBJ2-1,ASSLASGYNEQF
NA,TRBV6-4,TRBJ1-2,ASSQGPIGEYGYT
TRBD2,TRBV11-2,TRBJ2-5,ASSLDLASGGVATQY
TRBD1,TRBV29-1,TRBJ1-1,SGGQGNTEAF
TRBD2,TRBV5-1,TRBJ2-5,ASSLGGGYQETQY
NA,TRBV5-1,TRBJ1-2,ASSLTRQDHNYGYT
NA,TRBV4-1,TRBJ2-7,ASSQVRVPNPAVQY
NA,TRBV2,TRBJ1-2,ASREGGQGKGYT
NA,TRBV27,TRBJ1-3,ASSLSAGNTIY
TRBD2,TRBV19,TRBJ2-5,ASSMRGRGREETQY
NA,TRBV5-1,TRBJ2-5,ASSRGQTQETQY
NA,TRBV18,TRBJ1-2,ASSLGQSNYGYT
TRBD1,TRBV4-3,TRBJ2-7,ASSHGTGKSHEQY
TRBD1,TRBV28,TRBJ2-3,ASSLPQGALDTQY
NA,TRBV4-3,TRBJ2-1,ASSQDRRGHYNEQF
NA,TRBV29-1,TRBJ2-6,SVSAGANVLT
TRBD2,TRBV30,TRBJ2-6,AWARGDIVLT
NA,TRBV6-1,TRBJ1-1,ASNRQPNTEAF
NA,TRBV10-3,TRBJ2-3,AISPGDTDTQY
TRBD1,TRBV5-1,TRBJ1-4,ASSATGTANEKLF
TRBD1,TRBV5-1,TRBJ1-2,ASSYGTASNYGYT
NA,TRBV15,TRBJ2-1,ATSKSRATQDYNEQF
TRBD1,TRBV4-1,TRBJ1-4,ASSKTGGLNEKLF
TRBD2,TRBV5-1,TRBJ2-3,ASSPGTSGSFSQY
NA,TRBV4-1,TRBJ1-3,ASSLNRAGNTIY
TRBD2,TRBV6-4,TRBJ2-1,ASSALAGGLEQF
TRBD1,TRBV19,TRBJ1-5,ASSVEQGGRNQPQH
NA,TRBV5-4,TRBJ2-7,ASAQWDFPEIEQY
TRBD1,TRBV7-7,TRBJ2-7,ASSPVGTAYEQY
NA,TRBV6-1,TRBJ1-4,ASSEAQVKLF
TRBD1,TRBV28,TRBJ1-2,ASRQGADYGYT
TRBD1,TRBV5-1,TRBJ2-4,ASSLGLDTGTGGVQNIQY
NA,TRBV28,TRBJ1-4,ASSRRGRRGEKLF
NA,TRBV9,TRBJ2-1,ASSVVGVPPGHNEQF
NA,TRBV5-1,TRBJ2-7,ASSLWQGSNYEQY
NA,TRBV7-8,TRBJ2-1,ASSPLDNEQF
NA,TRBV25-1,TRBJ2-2,ASSEPDGAGELF
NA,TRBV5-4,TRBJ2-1,ASPSNLAGNEQF
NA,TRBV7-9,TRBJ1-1,ASSSGTSNTEAF
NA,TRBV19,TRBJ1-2,ASSMGGDGYT
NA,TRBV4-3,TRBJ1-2,ASSQEAGRGAYGYT
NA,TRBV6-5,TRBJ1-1,ASSEGRNTEAF
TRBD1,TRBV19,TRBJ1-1,ASRKTGGGTEAF
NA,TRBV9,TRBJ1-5,ASSVDPEAQPQH
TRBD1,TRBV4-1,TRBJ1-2,ASSQDEGQYDYGYT
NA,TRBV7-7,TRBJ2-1,ASSLLAGANNEQF
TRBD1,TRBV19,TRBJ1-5,ASSMATGGTGQPQH
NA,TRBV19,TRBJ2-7,ASSSSGLGQY
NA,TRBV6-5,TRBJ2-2,ASSLEHRGELF
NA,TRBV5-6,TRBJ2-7,ASSSPGGTHEQY
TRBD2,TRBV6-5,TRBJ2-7,ASSKGLASGEQY
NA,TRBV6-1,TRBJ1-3,ASSDLAGVGNTIY
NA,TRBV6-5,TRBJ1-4,ASSYSTGSGEKLF
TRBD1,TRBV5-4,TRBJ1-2,ASSLGLQGLDGYT
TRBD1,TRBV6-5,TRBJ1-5,ASSHRGRNQPQH
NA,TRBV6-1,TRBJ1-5,AGAQQSDQPQH
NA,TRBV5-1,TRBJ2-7,ASSLRVRVDEQY